These 15 T cell receptor beta chains originate from one sample sequenced in a study of cytomegalovirus exposure and HLA in healthy donors (dated by TCRdb to the late 2010s). Library method: the immunoSEQ multiplex PCR assay. For the multiplex PCR, a mixture combining 60 forward primers for TCR Vbeta segments and 13 reverse primers for TCR Jbeta segments was used. Entries here come from immuneACCESS through TCRdb and include only in-frame sequences with V and J called. Some clones fail to appear in such tables; in the studies checked, an unresolved V gene covers under half of the shortfall, and the cause of the remainder is unknown. The sample's clone listing holds 100,000 to 150,000 clones. Around 1.6% of the sample is held by the ten biggest clonotypes. The sequenced material came from PBMCs. The origin of the receptors is a young man in good health and CMV-seronegative.

The V and J genes are TRBV18 and TRBJ1-2; 9 positions agree with TRBD1. Per germline, CDR1 KGHSH and CDR2 LQKENI. Losses at the gene ends were 2 bases for V and 3 bases for J; bases not matched to a gene: 4. The CDR3 runs 15 residues. The CDR3 loop is CASSPATGGDYGYTF. The CDR3 coding sequence is TGTGCCAGCTCACCAGCAACAGGGGGCGACTATGGCTACACCTTC.

The CDR3 nucleotides read TGTGCCAGCAGCGTAGTCCCACTACCAAGCGGGGCAAGCTCCTACAATGAGCAGTTCTTC. Translated: CASSVVPLPSGASSYNEQFF. V gene TRBV9 combines with J gene TRBJ2-1; 7 nucleotides match TRBD2. The length of the CDR3 is 20 residues. Germline V gene data show CDR1 as SGDLS and CDR2 as YYNGEE. After removal of 0 bases from V and 0 bases from J, the junction contained 15 bases not matched to a gene.

CDR3: CASSVQLAGGTEAFF. Here the CDR3 DNA reads TGTGCCAGCAGCGTCCAGCTTGCGGGGGGCACTGAAGCTTTCTTT. The chain links TRBV9 to TRBJ1-1; TRBD1 might be the D (5 bases). The CDR3 loop spans 15 amino acids. Germline V CDR1 and CDR2: SGDLS, YYNGEE. V gave up 2 bases and J gave up 4 bases, with 15 bases separating them.

The chain is built from TRBV7-2 and TRBJ2-7; 9 bases are a match to TRBD1. The CDR3 is made up of 14 amino acids. V lost 4 bases to trimming and J lost 2 bases; unmatched junction nucleotides: 3. Germline lookup yields CDR1 SGHTA and CDR2 FQGNSA. The CDR3 protein is CASSSGQGPYEQYF. CDR3 nucleotide sequence: TGTGCCAGCAGCTCGGGACAGGGCCCCTACGAGCAGTACTTC. Drawing the rest from reference TRBV7-2 and TRBJ2-7, the complete variable domain is GAGVSQSPSNKVTEKGKDVELRCDPISGHTALYWYRQSLGQGLEFLIYFQGNSAPDKSGLPSDRFSAERTGGSVSTLTIQRTQQEDSAVYLCASSSGQGPYEQYFGPGTRLTVT.

The V gene is TRBV27, the J gene TRBJ2-3; 10 positions agree with TRBD2. CDR1 is MNHEY and CDR2 is SMNVEV in the germline V gene (reference sequence). This CDR3 contains 18 residues. V was pared by 6 bases and J by 3 bases, with 15 bases of the junction left unmatched. The CDR3 sequence: CASRPKESGRGFTDTQYF. The CDR3 bases are TGTGCCAGCAGACCCAAGGAGAGCGGGAGGGGGTTTACAGATACGCAGTATTTT.

The rearrangement joins TRBV19 to TRBJ2-7; 8 nucleotides agree with TRBD1. J was trimmed by 3 bases and V by 8 bases; bases with no gene match: 15. CDR3 length equals 16 residues. Germline-derived CDR1 and CDR2 are LNHDA and SQIVND (reference sequence). The CDR3 is CASLGRNGQGYYEQYF. CDR3 bases: TGTGCCAGTCTGGGACGAAATGGACAGGGATACTACGAGCAGTACTTC.

The chain uses TRBV28 and TRBJ2-7; D may be TRBD1 (5 bases). From germline, CDR1 is MDHEN and CDR2 SYDVKM. V was shortened by 6 bases and J by 0 bases, with 18 bases between the two germline ends. The length of the CDR3 is 16 residues. In DNA, the CDR3 is TGTGCCAGCAGCGAAGGGGCACCCTACCGCTCCTACGAGCAGTACTTC. Its translation: CASSEGAPYRSYEQYF. The full variable domain, in which reference TRBV28 and TRBJ2-7 provide the parts outside the CDR3, is DVKVTQSSRYLVKRTGEKVFLECVQDMDHENMFWYRQDPGLGLRLIYFSYDVKMKEKGDIPEGYSVSREKKERFSLILESASTNQTSMYLCASSEGAPYRSYEQYFGPGTRLTVT.

The gene calls are TRBV11-1 and TRBJ1-2, with 8 bases fitting TRBD1. Germline V gene sequence: CDR1 SGHAT, CDR2 FQDESV (reference sequence). The CDR3 is 13 residues long. With V trimmed by 4 bases and J by 6 bases, 4 bases remained unmatched. The CDR3 protein is CASSYSGGNGYTF. DNA for the CDR3: TGTGCCAGCAGCTATTCAGGGGGCAATGGCTACACCTTC.

The J gene is TRBJ2-6, the V gene TRBV7-3; 8 bases align to TRBD2. There are 19 residues in the CDR3. Germline CDR1 and CDR2: SGHTA and FQGTGA. The J segment lost 0 bases and the V segment lost 2 bases, leaving 9 bases of the junction unmatched. The CDR3 region is CASSLESGGTLSGANVLTF. CDR3 DNA: TGTGCCAGCAGCTTAGAGTCGGGGGGGACGCTCTCTGGGGCCAACGTCCTGACTTTC.

The V call is TRBV4-3, the J call TRBJ2-3, with 9 bases identical to TRBD2. The CDR3 consists of 17 residues. Germline CDR1 reads LGHNA; CDR2 reads YSLEER. V trimming: 0 bases; J trimming: 7 bases; junction bases outside the gene matches: 11. The CDR3 DNA reads TGCGCCAGCAGCCAAGACTCGGCTAGCGGGGTGGTGTATACGCAGTATTTT. Translated: CASSQDSASGVVYTQYF.

The chain employs TRBV5-6 and TRBJ1-5; D gene ambiguous. The V end lost 0 bases, the J end lost 5 bases, and 12 bases lay between the germline ends. The CDR3 extends over 15 amino acids. Germline V gene lookup returns CDR1 SGHDT and CDR2 YYEEEE. CDR3: CASSLADTWHQPQHF. CDR3 nucleotide sequence: TGTGCCAGCAGCTTGGCCGACACCTGGCATCAGCCCCAGCATTTT.

The rearrangement uses TRBV19 and TRBJ2-7, with a weak D call TRBD1 (6 bases). V lost 8 bases and J 2 bases, leaving 19 bases between the germline ends. The CDR3 sequence is 15 residues long. Germline lookup yields CDR1 LNHDA and CDR2 SQIVND (reference sequence). The CDR3 spells CASQKAGQSPYEQYF. In DNA form, the CDR3 reads TGTGCCAGTCAAAAAGCAGGACAGAGCCCCTACGAGCAGTACTTC.

The chain carries TRBV28 and TRBJ2-5, with a possible D match to TRBD1 (6 bases). Looked up from germline, CDR1 is MDHEN and CDR2 is SYDVKM. This CDR3 is 15 amino acids long. V was trimmed by 6 bases and J by 2 bases, leaving 16 bases between them. Here the CDR3 reads CASSEGQPIQETQYF. The CDR3, as DNA: TGTGCCAGCAGCGAAGGACAGCCGATACAAGAGACCCAGTACTTC.

The gene calls are TRBV18 and TRBJ2-3; D might be TRBD1 (7 bases). Germline-derived CDR1 and CDR2 are KGHSH and LQKENI. The CDR3 sequence is 16 residues long. V lost 3 bases, J lost 2 bases, and 15 bases lay in between. The chain's CDR3 is CASSPTRQGYTDTQYF. The CDR3 DNA reads as TGTGCCAGCTCACCGACTAGACAGGGTTACACAGATACGCAGTATTTT. The full variable domain, its missing parts supplied by reference TRBV18 and TRBJ2-3, is NAGVMQNPRHLVRRRGQEARLRCSPMKGHSHVYWYRQLPEEGLKFMVYLQKENIIDESGMPKERFSAEFPKEGPSILRIQQVVRGDSAAYFCASSPTRQGYTDTQYFGPGTRLTVL.

The chain uses TRBV18 and TRBJ1-5; 8 nucleotides agree with TRBD1. With 6 bases clipped from V and 4 bases from J, the junction kept 5 bases outside the gene matches. Looked up from germline, CDR1 is KGHSH and CDR2 is LQKENI. CDR3 length: 14 amino acids. CDR3 amino acids: CASSTGQGNQPQHF. The CDR3 DNA reads as TGTGCCAGCTCTACAGGACAGGGAAATCAGCCCCAGCATTTT.